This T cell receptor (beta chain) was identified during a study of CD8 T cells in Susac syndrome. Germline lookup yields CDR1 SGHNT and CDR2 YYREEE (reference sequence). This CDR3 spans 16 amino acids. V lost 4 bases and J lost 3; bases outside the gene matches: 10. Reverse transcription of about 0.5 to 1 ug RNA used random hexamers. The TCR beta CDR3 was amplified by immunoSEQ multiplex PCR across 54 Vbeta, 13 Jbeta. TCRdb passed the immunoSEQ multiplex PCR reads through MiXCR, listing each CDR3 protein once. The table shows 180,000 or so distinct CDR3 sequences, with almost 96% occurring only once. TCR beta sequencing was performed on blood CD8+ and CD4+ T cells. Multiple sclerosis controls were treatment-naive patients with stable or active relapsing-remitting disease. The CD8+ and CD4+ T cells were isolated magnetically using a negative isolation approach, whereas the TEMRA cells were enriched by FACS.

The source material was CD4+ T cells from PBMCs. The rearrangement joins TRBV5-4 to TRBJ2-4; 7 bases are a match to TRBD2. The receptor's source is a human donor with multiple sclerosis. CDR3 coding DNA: TGTGCCAGCAGCCTAACTCCTTGGGAGGGCAAAAACATTCAGTACTTC. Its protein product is CASSLTPWEGKNIQYF. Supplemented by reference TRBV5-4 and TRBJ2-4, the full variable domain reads ETGVTQSPTHLIKTRGQQVTLRCSSQSGHNTVSWYQQALGQGPQFIFQYYREEENGRGNFPPRFSGLQFPNYSSELNVNALELDDSALYLCASSLTPWEGKNIQYFGAGTRLSVL.